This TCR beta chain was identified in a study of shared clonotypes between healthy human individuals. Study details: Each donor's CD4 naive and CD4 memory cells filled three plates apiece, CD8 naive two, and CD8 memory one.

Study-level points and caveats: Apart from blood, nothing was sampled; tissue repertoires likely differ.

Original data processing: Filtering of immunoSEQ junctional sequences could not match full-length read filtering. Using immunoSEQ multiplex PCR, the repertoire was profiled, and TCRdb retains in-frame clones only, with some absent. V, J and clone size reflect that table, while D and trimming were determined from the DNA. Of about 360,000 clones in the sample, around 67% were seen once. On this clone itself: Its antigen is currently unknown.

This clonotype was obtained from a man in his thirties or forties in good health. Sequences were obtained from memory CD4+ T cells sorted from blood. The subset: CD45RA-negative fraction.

CDR3 DNA: TGTGCCAGCAGCTTAGTTAAAGGGTGGGGGAAGGGACGCCAAGAGACCCAGTACTTC. Its protein is CASSLVKGWGKGRQETQYF. The V call is TRBV7-8, the J call TRBJ2-5; D possibly matches TRBD1 or TRBD2 (5 bases each). V was trimmed by 1 base and J by 1 base, leaving 22 bases between them. The CDR3 totals 19 residues. Germline loops: CDR1 SGHVS, CDR2 FQNEAQ.